The rows below give T cell receptor beta chains drawn from one sample of a study of memory CD4+ T cells and cytomegalovirus serostatus. Libraries were prepared by immunoSEQ multiplex PCR; TCRdb keeps only in-frame clonotypes and omits some of them. The repertoire holds roughly 86,000 clones, with 80% as singletons. Sample: memory CD4+ T cells from blood. Source of these receptors: an adult in good health and CMV-seropositive. Both conserved end residues are part of each CDR3. Fields, in order: J gene, V gene, D gene, clone size, CDR3 protein, CDR3 DNA. The D gene is left open where the match is weak. Size is stated for part of the rows, as once, few or many counts, or as a class when the clone is expanded.

J: TRBJ1-5
V: TRBV28
D: .
size: .
CDR3: CASSFSDQPQHF
DNA: TGTGCCAGCAGTTTTTCCGACCAGCCCCAGCATTTT

J: TRBJ1-5
V: TRBV5-1
D: .
size: few
CDR3: CASSVRAGDQPQHF
DNA: TGCGCCAGCAGCGTCCGGGCAGGGGATCAGCCCCAGCATTTT

J: TRBJ1-2
V: TRBV28
D: .
size: .
CDR3: CASSFPDRVTDGYTF
DNA: TGTGCCAGCAGTTTCCCCGACCGTGTTACTGATGGCTACACCTTC

J: TRBJ2-1
V: TRBV29-1
D: TRBD2
size: once
CDR3: CSASAGEGSEQFF
DNA: TGCAGCGCCTCAGCGGGAGAAGGGAGTGAGCAGTTCTTC

J: TRBJ1-5
V: TRBV23-1
D: .
size: few
CDR3: CASGVWQPQHF
DNA: TGCGCCAGTGGGGTGTGGCAGCCCCAGCATTTT

J: TRBJ2-2
V: TRBV10-3
D: .
size: .
CDR3: CATSPPSGELFF
DNA: TGTGCCACGTCCCCACCCTCCGGGGAGCTGTTTTTT

J: TRBJ1-1
V: TRBV2
D: .
size: .
CDR3: CASSLRDTEAFF
DNA: TGTGCCAGCAGTCTCAGGGACACTGAAGCTTTCTTT

J: TRBJ2-3
V: TRBV28
D: TRBD2
size: .
CDR3: CAARSGAGGTDTQYF
DNA: TGTGCCGCGCGGTCAGGAGCGGGAGGGACAGATACGCAGTATTTT

J: TRBJ1-6
V: TRBV6-5
D: .
size: .
CDR3: CASSYLGSPLHF
DNA: TGTGCCAGCAGTTACTTAGGCTCACCCCTCCACTTT

J: TRBJ1-4
V: TRBV7-5
D: .
size: .
CDR3: CVRSYNLTRGISHEKLFF
DNA: TGTGTCAGAAGCTACAACTTAACACGGGGGATTAGTCACGAAAAACTGTTTTTT

J: TRBJ2-2
V: TRBV4-2
D: TRBD1
size: once
CDR3: CASSHQDRVLFAGELFF
DNA: TGTGCCAGCAGCCACCAAGACAGGGTACTTTTTGCCGGGGAGCTGTTTTTT

J: TRBJ2-7
V: TRBV19
D: TRBD2
size: .
CDR3: CASSSPGTSNYEQYF
DNA: TGTGCCAGTAGTTCTCCCGGGACTAGCAACTACGAGCAGTACTTC

J: TRBJ2-5
V: TRBV7-6
D: .
size: .
CDR3: CASSTTGGHPISRETQYF
DNA: TGTGCCAGCAGTACGACCGGAGGGCACCCCATCTCCCGGGAGACCCAGTACTTC

J: TRBJ2-7
V: TRBV5-1
D: TRBD2
size: .
CDR3: CASSLGSGLATYEQYF
DNA: TGCGCCAGCAGCTTGGGTTCGGGACTAGCAACATACGAGCAGTACTTC

J: TRBJ1-4
V: TRBV19
D: TRBD1
size: .
CDR3: CASGQGLSNEKLFF
DNA: TGTGCCAGCGGACAGGGCCTGTCTAATGAAAAACTGTTTTTT

J: TRBJ2-2
V: TRBV6-5
D: .
size: .
CDR3: CASRLGGVNTGELFF
DNA: TGTGCCAGCAGGCTTGGAGGGGTTAACACCGGGGAGCTGTTTTTT

J: TRBJ2-7
V: TRBV10-3
D: TRBD2
size: .
CDR3: CASTRTSGTYEQYF
DNA: TGTGCCAGCACAAGGACTAGCGGGACTTACGAGCAGTACTTC

J: TRBJ1-1
V: TRBV11-3
D: .
size: .
CDR3: CASSRGEGSGTEAFF
DNA: TGTGCCAGCAGTCGAGGGGAAGGGTCGGGCACTGAAGCTTTCTTT

J: TRBJ2-3
V: TRBV18
D: .
size: .
CDR3: CASSPRTESTDTQYF
DNA: TGTGCCAGCTCACCTAGGACAGAGAGCACAGATACGCAGTATTTT

J: TRBJ2-1
V: TRBV7-9
D: TRBD2
size: .
CDR3: CASSRLADEQFF
DNA: TGTGCCAGCAGCCGACTAGCCGATGAGCAGTTCTTC

J: TRBJ1-2
V: TRBV6-5
D: TRBD1
size: .
CDR3: CATGRGQRSSGYTF
DNA: TGTGCCACCGGAAGGGGGCAGAGGTCGTCGGGCTACACCTTC

J: TRBJ1-2
V: TRBV28
D: .
size: .
CDR3: CASRLGGVGGYTF
DNA: TGTGCCAGCAGACTAGGAGGGGTTGGGGGCTACACCTTC

J: TRBJ2-1
V: TRBV2
D: TRBD2
size: .
CDR3: CASCPQTGLASYNEQFF
DNA: TGTGCCAGCTGCCCCCAGACGGGACTAGCATCCTACAATGAGCAGTTCTTC

J: TRBJ2-1
V: TRBV2
D: TRBD2
size: .
CDR3: CASSASGSLFF
DNA: TGTGCCAGCAGTGCAAGCGGGAGTTTGTTCTTC

J: TRBJ1-2
V: TRBV29-1
D: .
size: once
CDR3: CSVGLADYGYTF
DNA: TGCAGCGTTGGATTGGCAGACTATGGCTACACCTTC

J: TRBJ2-2
V: TRBV4-2
D: TRBD2
size: .
CDR3: CASSLGSSGVGTGELFF
DNA: TGTGCCAGCAGCTTGGGATCTAGCGGGGTTGGCACCGGGGAGCTGTTTTTT

J: TRBJ1-4
V: TRBV7-3
D: .
size: .
CDR3: CASSLYRTNEKLFF
DNA: TGTGCCAGCAGCTTATACAGAACTAATGAAAAACTGTTTTTT

J: TRBJ2-5
V: TRBV5-1
D: TRBD2
size: .
CDR3: CASSLGLAGGRNQETQYF
DNA: TGCGCCAGCAGCTTGGGGCTAGCGGGAGGCAGAAACCAGGAGACCCAGTACTTC

J: TRBJ1-2
V: TRBV5-6
D: .
size: .
CDR3: CASSFTLWDNYGYTF
DNA: TGTGCCAGCAGCTTTACCCTCTGGGATAACTATGGCTACACCTTC

J: TRBJ1-2
V: TRBV2
D: .
size: once
CDR3: CASSKQFLEGYGYTF
DNA: TGTGCCAGCAGTAAACAGTTCCTAGAAGGCTATGGCTACACCTTC

J: TRBJ2-3
V: TRBV29-1
D: TRBD2
size: .
CDR3: CSVGTSRTDTQYF
DNA: TGCAGCGTTGGGACTAGTCGTACAGATACGCAGTATTTT

J: TRBJ2-5
V: TRBV14
D: .
size: once
CDR3: CASSPALGQQETQYF
DNA: TGTGCCAGCAGCCCGGCGTTAGGACAGCAAGAGACCCAGTACTTC

J: TRBJ1-1
V: TRBV7-9
D: .
size: few
CDR3: CASSLQNTEAFF
DNA: TGTGCCAGCAGCTTACAGAACACTGAAGCTTTCTTT

J: TRBJ2-7
V: TRBV20-1
D: .
size: .
CDR3: CSASQGYEQYF
DNA: TGCAGTGCTTCCCAGGGCTACGAGCAGTACTTC

J: TRBJ1-5
V: TRBV28
D: .
size: .
CDR3: CASTSQGHRLPQHF
DNA: TGTGCCAGCACCTCACAGGGCCACAGGCTACCCCAGCATTTT

J: TRBJ2-1
V: TRBV30
D: .
size: .
CDR3: CAWSIGPYNEQFF
DNA: TGTGCCTGGAGTATTGGACCCTACAATGAGCAGTTCTTC

J: TRBJ1-3
V: TRBV9
D: .
size: .
CDR3: CASGDRSSGNTIYF
DNA: TGTGCCAGCGGAGACAGGAGCTCTGGAAACACCATATATTTT

J: TRBJ2-3
V: TRBV9
D: .
size: .
CDR3: CASSVEGRSTDTQYF
DNA: TGTGCCAGCAGCGTAGAAGGCCGGAGCACAGATACGCAGTATTTT

J: TRBJ2-7
V: TRBV7-8
D: .
size: .
CDR3: CASSLAWAYEQYF
DNA: TGTGCCAGCAGCTTAGCGTGGGCCTACGAGCAGTACTTC

J: TRBJ1-5
V: TRBV5-5
D: .
size: .
CDR3: CASSYAGVNQPQHF
DNA: TGTGCCAGCAGCTACGCGGGGGTCAATCAGCCCCAGCATTTT

J: TRBJ2-1
V: TRBV7-3
D: .
size: .
CDR3: CASSLTSTMKQFF
DNA: TGTGCCAGCAGCTTGACTAGTACAATGAAGCAGTTCTTC

J: TRBJ2-1
V: TRBV12-5
D: .
size: .
CDR3: CASGLVIGGQQFF
DNA: TGTGCTAGTGGTTTGGTAATCGGGGGGCAGCAGTTCTTC